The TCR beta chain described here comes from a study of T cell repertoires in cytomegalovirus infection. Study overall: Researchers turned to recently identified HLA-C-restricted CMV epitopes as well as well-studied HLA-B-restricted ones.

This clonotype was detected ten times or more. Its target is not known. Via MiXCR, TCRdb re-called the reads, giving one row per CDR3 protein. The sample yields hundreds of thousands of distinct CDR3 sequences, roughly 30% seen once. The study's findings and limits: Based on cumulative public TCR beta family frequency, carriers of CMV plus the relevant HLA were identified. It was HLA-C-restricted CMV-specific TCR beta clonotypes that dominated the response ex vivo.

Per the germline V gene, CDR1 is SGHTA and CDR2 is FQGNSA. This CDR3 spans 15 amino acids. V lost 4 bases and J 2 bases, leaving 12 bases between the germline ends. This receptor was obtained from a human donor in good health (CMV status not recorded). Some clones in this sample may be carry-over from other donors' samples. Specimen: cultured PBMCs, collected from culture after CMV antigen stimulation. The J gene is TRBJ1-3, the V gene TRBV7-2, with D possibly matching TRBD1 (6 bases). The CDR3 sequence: CASSSKTGPGNTIYF. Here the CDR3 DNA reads TGTGCCAGCAGCTCCAAGACAGGCCCTGGAAACACCATATATTTT.